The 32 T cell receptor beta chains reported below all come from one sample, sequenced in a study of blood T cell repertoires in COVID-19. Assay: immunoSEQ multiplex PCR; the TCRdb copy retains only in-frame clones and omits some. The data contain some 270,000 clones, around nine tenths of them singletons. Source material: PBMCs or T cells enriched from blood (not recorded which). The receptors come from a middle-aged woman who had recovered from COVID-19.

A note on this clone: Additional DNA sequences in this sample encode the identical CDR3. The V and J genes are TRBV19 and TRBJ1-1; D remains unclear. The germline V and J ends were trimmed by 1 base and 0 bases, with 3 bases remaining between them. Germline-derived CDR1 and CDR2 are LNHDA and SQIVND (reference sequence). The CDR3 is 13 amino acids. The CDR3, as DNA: TGTGCCAGTAGTATAGCGGTGAACACTGAAGCTTTCTTT. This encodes CASSIAVNTEAFF.

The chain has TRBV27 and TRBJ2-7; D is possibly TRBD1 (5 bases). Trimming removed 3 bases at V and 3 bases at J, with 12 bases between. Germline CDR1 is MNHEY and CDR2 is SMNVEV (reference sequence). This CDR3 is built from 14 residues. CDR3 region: CASSFTGEFYEQYF. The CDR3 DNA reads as TGTGCCAGCAGTTTCACAGGAGAATTCTACGAGCAGTACTTC.

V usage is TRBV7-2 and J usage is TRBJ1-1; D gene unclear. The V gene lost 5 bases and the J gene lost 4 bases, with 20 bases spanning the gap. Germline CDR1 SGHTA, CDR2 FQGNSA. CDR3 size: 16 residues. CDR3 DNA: TGTGCCAGCAGCCCTAGTCCGGCCCGAACGGGCACTGAAGCTTTCTTT. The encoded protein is CASSPSPARTGTEAFF.

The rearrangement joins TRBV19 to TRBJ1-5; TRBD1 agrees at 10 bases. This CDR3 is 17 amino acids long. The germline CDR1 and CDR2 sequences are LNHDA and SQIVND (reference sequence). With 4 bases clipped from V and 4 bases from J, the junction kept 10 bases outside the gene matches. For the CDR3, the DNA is TGTGCCAGTAGTACTACCGGGACAGGGGCCTTAAATCAGCCCCAGCATTTT. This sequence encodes CASSTTGTGALNQPQHF.

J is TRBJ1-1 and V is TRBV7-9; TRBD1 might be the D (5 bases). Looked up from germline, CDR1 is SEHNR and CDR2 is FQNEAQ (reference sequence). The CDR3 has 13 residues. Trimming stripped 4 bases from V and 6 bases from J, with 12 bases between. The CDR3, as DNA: TGTGCCAGCAGCTCCCGGGGGGGATCTGAAGCTTTCTTT. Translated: CASSSRGGSEAFF.

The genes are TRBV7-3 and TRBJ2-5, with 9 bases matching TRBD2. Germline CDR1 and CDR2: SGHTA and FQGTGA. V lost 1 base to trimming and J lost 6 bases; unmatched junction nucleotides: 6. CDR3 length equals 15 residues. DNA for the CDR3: TGTGCCAGCAGCTTAAATAGCGGGAGCCCCCAGACCCAGTACTTC. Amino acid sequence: CASSLNSGSPQTQYF.

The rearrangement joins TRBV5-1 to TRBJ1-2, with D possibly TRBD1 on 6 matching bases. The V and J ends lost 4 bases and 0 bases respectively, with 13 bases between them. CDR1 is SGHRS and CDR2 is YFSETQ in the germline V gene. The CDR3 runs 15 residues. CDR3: CASSPTGLANYGYTF. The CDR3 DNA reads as TGCGCCAGCAGCCCGACAGGTCTAGCTAACTATGGCTACACCTTC.

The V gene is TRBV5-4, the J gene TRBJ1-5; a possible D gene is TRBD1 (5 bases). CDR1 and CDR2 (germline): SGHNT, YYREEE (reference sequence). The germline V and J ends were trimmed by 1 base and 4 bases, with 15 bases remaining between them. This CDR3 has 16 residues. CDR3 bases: TGTGCCAGCAGCTTGAGTCCCCAGGCAGGGAATCAGCCCCAGCATTTT. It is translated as CASSLSPQAGNQPQHF.

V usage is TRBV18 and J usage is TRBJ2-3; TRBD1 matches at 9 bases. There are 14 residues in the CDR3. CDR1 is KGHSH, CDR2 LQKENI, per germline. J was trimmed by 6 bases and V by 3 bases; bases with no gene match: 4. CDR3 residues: CASSPGQGSDTQYF. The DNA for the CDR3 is TGTGCCAGCTCACCGGGACAGGGCTCGGATACGCAGTATTTT.

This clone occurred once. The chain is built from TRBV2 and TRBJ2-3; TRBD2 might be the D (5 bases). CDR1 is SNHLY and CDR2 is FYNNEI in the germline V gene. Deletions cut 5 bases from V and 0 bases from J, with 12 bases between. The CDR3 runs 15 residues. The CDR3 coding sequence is TGTGCCAGCAGTCGGGATATTTCAAGCACAGATACGCAGTATTTT. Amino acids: CASSRDISSTDTQYF.

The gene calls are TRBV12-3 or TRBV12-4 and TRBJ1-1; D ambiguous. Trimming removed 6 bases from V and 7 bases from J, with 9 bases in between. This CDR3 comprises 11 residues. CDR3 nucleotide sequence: TGTGCCAGCAGCTCACCAGGTGAAGCTTTCTTT. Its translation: CASSSPGEAFF.

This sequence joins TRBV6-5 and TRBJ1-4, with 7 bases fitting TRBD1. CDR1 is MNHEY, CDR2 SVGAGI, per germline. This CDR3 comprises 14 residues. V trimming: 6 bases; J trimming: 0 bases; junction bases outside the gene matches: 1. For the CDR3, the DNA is TGTGCCAGCAGCGGACAGGCAACTAATGAAAAACTGTTTTTT. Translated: CASSGQATNEKLFF.

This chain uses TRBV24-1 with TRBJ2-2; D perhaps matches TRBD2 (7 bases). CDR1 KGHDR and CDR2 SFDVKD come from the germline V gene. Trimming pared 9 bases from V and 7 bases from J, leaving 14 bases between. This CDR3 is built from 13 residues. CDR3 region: CATRGGAFGELFF. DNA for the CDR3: TGTGCCACCCGCGGGGGCGCGTTCGGGGAGCTGTTTTTT.

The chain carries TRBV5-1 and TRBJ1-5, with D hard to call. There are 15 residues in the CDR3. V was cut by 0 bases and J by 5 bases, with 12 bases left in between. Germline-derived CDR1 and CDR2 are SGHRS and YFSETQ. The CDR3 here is CASSLGPGIDQPQHF. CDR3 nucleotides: TGCGCCAGCAGCTTGGGGCCGGGGATCGATCAGCCCCAGCATTTT. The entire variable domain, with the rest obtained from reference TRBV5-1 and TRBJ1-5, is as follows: KAGVTQTPRYLIKTRGQQVTLSCSPISGHRSVSWYQQTPGQGLQFLFEYFSETQRNKGNFPGRFSGRQFSNSRSEMNVSTLELGDSALYLCASSLGPGIDQPQHFGDGTRLSIL.

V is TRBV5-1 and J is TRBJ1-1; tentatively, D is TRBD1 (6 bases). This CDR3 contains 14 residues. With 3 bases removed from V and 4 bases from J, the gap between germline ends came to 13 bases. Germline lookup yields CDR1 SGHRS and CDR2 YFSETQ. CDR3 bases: TGCGCCAGCAGCTCCTTAACAGGGACCACTGAAGCTTTCTTT. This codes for CASSSLTGTTEAFF.

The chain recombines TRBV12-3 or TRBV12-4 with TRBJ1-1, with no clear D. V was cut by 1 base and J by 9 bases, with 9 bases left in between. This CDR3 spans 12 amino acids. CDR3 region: CASSLDRMKAFF. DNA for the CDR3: TGTGCCAGCAGTTTAGACAGAATGAAAGCTTTCTTT.

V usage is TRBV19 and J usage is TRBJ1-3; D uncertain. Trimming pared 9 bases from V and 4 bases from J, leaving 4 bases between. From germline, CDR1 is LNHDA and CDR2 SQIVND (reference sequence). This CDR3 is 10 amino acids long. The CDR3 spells CASGGNTIYF. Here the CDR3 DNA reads TGTGCCAGCGGGGGAAACACCATATATTTT.

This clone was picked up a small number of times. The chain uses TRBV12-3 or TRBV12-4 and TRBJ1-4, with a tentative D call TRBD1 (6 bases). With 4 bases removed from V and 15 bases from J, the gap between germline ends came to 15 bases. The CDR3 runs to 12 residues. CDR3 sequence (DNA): TGTGCCAGCAGTTCAGGGGCCGGGGGGGTGTTTTTT. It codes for CASSSGAGGVFF.

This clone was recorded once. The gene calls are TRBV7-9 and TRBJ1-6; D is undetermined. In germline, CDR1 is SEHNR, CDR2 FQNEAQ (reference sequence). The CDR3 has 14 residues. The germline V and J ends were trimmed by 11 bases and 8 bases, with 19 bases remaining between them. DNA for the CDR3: TGTGCCTCCTCACGTGAGGTTCTTGATTCACCCCTCCACTTT. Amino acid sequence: CASSREVLDSPLHF. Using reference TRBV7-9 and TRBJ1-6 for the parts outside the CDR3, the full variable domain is DTGVSQNPRHKITKRGQNVTFRCDPISEHNRLYWYRQTLGQGPEFLTYFQNEAQLEKSRLLSDRFSAERPKGSFSTLEIQRTEQGDSAMYLCASSREVLDSPLHFGNGTRLTVT.

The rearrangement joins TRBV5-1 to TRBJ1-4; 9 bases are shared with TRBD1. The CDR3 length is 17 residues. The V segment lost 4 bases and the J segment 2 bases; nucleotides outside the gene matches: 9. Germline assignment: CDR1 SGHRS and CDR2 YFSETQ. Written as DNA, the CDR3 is TGCGCCAGCAGCCTGGGGACAGGGCGCAGCACTAATGAAAAACTGTTTTTT. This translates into CASSLGTGRSTNEKLFF.

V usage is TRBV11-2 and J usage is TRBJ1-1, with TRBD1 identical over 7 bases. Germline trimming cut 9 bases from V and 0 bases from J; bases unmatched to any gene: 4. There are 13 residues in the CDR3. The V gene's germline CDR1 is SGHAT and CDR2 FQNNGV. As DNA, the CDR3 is TGTGCCAGTTCGGGACAGCTGAACACTGAAGCTTTCTTT. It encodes CASSGQLNTEAFF. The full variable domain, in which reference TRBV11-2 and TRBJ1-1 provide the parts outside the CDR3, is EAGVAQSPRYKIIEKRQSVAFWCNPISGHATLYWYQQILGQGPKLLIQFQNNGVVDDSQLPKDRFSAERLKGVDSTLKIQPAKLEDSAVYLCASSGQLNTEAFFGQGTRLTVV.

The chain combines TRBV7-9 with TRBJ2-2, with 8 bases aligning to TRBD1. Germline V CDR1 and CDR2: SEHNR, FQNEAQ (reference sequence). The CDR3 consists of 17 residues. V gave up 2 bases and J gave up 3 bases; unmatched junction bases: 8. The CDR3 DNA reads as TGTGCCAGCAGCTTATCCCCAGGGGGCATTGACACCGGGGAGCTGTTTTTT. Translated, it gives CASSLSPGGIDTGELFF.

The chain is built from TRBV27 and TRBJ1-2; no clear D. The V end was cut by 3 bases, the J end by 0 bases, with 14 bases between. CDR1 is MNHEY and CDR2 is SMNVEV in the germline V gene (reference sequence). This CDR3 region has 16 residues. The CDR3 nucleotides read TGTGCCAGCAGTTTCGAGGGTTCAGGCTCTAACTATGGCTACACCTTC. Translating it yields CASSFEGSGSNYGYTF.

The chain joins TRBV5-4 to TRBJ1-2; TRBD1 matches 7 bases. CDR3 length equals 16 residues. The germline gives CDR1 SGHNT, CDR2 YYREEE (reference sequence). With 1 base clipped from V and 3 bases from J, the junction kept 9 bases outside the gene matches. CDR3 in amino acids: CASSLLGGRNYYGYTF. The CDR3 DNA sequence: TGTGCCAGCAGCTTGTTAGGGGGCCGGAACTACTATGGCTACACCTTC.

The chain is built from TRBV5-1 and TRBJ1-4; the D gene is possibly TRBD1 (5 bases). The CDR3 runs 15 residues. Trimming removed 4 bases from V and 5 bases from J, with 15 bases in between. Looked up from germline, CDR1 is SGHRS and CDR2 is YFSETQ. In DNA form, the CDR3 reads TGCGCCAGCAGCCCCGCCGACAGACAGAATGAAAAACTGTTTTTT. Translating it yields CASSPADRQNEKLFF.

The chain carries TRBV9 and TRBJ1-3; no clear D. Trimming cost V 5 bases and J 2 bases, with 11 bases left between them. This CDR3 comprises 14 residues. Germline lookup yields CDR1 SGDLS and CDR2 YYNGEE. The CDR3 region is CASSGIGAGNTIYF. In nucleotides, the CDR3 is TGTGCCAGCAGTGGAATCGGGGCTGGAAACACCATATATTTT.

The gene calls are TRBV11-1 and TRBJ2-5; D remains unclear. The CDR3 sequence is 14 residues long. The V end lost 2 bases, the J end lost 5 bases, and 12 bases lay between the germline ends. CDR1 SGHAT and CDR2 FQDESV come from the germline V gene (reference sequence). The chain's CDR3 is CASSLTPGRETQYF. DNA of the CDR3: TGTGCCAGCAGCTTAACGCCGGGTAGGGAGACCCAGTACTTC.

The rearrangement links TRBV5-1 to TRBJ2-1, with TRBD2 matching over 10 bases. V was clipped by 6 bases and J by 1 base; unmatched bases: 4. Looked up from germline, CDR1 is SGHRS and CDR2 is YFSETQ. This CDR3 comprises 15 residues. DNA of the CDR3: TGCGCCAGCACCGGTAGCGGGGGGTCCTACAATGAGCAGTTCTTC. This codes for CASTGSGGSYNEQFF.

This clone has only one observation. DNA of the CDR3: TGTGCCAGCTCACCAGGGACAGGAGGTTCACCCCTCCACTTT. This sequence encodes CASSPGTGGSPLHF. J is TRBJ1-6 and V is TRBV18; the match to TRBD1 covers 8 bases. The germline V gene has CDR1 KGHSH and CDR2 LQKENI. This CDR3 has 14 residues. The ends lost 2 bases at V and 9 bases at J; junction bases unmatched: 3.

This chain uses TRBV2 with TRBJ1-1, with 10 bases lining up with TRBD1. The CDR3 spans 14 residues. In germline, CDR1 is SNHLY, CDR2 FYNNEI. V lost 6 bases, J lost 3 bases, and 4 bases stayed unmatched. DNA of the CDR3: TGTGCCAGCAGCGGGGGACAGGGGTACACTGAAGCTTTCTTT. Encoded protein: CASSGGQGYTEAFF.

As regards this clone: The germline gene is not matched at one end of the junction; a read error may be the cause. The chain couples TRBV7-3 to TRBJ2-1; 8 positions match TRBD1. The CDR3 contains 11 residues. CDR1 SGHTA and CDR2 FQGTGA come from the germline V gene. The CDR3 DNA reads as TGTGCCAGCAGCTTAAATGGGGGACAGGTCTTC. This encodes CASSLNGGQVF.

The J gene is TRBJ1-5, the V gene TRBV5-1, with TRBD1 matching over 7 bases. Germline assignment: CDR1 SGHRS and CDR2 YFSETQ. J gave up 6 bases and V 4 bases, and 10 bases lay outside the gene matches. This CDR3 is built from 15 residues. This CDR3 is CASSPVPGQFQPQHF. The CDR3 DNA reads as TGCGCCAGCAGCCCGGTCCCGGGACAGTTTCAGCCCCAGCATTTT.